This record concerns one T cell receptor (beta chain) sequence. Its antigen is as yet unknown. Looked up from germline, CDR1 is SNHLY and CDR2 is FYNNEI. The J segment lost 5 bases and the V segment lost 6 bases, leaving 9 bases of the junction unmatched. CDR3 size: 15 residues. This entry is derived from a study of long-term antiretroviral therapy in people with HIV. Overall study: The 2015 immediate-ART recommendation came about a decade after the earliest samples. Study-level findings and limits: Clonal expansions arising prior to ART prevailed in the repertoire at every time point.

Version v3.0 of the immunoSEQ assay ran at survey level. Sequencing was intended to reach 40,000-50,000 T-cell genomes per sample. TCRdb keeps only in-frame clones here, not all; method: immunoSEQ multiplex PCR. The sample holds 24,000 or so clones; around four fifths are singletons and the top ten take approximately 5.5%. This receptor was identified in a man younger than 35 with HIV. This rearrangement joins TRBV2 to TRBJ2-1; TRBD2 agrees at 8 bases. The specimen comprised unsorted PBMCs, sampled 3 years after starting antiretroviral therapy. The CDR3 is CASSGGAGTNNEQFF. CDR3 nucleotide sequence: TGTGCCAGCAGCGGGGGGGCAGGGACGAACAATGAGCAGTTCTTC.